This TCR beta chain was recovered during a study of radiotherapy plus CTLA-4 blockade in lung cancer (dated by TCRdb to 2016 to 2019). Some background on the complete study: Objective responses were observed in approximately 17% of enrolled patients, and disease control was achieved in 30% to 40%.

Overall study outcomes, separate from this receptor: After treatment with radiotherapy and ipilimumab, TCR clones that originated in tumors expanded in peripheral blood. Increased serum interferon-beta after radiation, together with early dynamic changes in blood T cell clones, were reported to be the strongest predictors of response.

The study evaluated CTLA-4 blockade (ipilimumab) given together with focal radiation therapy in patients who had chemo-refractory metastatic non-small-cell lung cancer. Notes on this clone: The specificity of this receptor is unknown. Nothing much larger sits one base from this clone, and base qualities are not available.

The CDR3 numbers 15 residues from cysteine through phenylalanine. The only DNA kept is the CDR3, 45 bases in frame from the first base. Trimming accounts for 5 bases at V and 2 bases at J, while the number of junction bases matched to no gene is 5. The germline V gene yields SGHTA for CDR1 and FQGNSA for CDR2. Library prep was done by the immunoSEQ multiplex PCR assay. What TCRdb holds here is the immuneACCESS table cut down to in-frame rearrangements. Part of the clones is not present; checked against another copy, under half of the missing clones reflect an unresolved V gene, and the others are unexplained. The sample records 85,000 to 130,000 clones, approximately 81% of which are singletons. Of the sample, over 2% falls within the top ten clones.

This clonotype was obtained from a human donor with non-small cell lung cancer that progressed on radiotherapy plus ipilimumab. Some clones in this sample may be carry-over from other donors' samples. The sample here was peripheral blood, taken from a patient treated with radiotherapy plus ipilimumab. The sequence joins TRBV7-2 to TRBJ2-7, with 11 central nucleotides matching TRBD2. At the DNA level, the sequence is TGTGCCAGCAGCCTGATGACTAGCGGGGCCTACGAGCAGTACTTC. Its coded protein is CASSLMTSGAYEQYF. With the portions outside the CDR3 filled from the reference TRBV7-2 and TRBJ2-7 genes, the complete variable region becomes GAGVSQSPSNKVTEKGKDVELRCDPISGHTALYWYRQSLGQGLEFLIYFQGNSAPDKSGLPSDRFSAERTGGSVSTLTIQRTQQEDSAVYLCASSLMTSGAYEQYFGPGTRLTVT.